This entry is about one TCR beta chain. Full-length variable regions came from constant-region reverse primers plus semi-nested Nested Universal Primer A PCR. TCRdb analysed the 5' RACE reads with MiXCR anew, one entry per CDR3 protein. The sample has about 50,000 distinct CDR3 sequences, 15% to 20% seen once. The CDR3 length is 16 residues. With 1 base removed from V and 2 bases from J, the gap between germline ends came to 12 bases. Germline V gene data show CDR1 as MGHRA and CDR2 as YSYEKL. Specimen: naive CD4+ T cells sorted from blood. Subset denoted: naive CD4+ T cells, CD4+CD45RA+CD25-. The chain has TRBV4-1 and TRBJ1-3, with a possible D match to TRBD1 (6 bases). The clonotype was recovered from a female donor with breast cancer. CDR3 amino acids: CASSQAGRQAGNTIYF. Written as DNA, the CDR3 is TGCGCCAGCAGCCAAGCCGGTCGACAGGCTGGAAACACCATATATTTT.